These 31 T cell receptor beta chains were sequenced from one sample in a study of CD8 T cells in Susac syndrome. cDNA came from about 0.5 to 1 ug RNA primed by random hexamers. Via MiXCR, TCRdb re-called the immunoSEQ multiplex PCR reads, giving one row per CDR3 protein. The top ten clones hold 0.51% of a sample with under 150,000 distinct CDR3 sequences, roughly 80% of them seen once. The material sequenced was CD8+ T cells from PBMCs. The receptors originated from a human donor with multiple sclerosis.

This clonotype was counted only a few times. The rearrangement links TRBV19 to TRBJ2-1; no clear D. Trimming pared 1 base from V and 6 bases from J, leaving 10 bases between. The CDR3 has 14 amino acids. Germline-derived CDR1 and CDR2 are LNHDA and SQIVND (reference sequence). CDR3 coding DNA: TGTGCCAGTAGTATAGGTTCCGGCTTCAATGAGCAGTTCTTC. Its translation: CASSIGSGFNEQFF.

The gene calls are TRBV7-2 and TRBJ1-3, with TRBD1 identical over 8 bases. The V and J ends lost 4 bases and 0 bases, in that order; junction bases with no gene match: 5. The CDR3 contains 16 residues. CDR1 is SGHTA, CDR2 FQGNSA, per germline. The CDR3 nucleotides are TGTGCCAGCAGCTCAAGGACAGGGAGCTCTGGAAACACCATATATTTT. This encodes CASSSRTGSSGNTIYF.

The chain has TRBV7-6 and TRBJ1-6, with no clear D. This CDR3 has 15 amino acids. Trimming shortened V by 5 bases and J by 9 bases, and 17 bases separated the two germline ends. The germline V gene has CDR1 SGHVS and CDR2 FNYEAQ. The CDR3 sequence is CASSPLGGKSSPLHF. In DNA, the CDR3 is TGTGCCAGCAGCCCACTGGGAGGGAAATCTTCACCCCTCCACTTT.

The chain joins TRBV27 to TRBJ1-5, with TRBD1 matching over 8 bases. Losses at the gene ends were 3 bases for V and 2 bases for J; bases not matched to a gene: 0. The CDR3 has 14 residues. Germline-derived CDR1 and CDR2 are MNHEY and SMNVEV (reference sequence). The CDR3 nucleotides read TGTGCCAGCAGTTTGACAGGGGGCAATCAGCCCCAGCATTTT. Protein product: CASSLTGGNQPQHF.

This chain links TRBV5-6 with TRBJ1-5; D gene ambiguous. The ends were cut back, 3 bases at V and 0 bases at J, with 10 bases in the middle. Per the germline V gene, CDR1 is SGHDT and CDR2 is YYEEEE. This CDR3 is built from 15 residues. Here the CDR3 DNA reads TGTGCCAGCAGCTCGGGAGTTATTAGCAATCAGCCCCAGCATTTT. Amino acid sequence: CASSSGVISNQPQHF.

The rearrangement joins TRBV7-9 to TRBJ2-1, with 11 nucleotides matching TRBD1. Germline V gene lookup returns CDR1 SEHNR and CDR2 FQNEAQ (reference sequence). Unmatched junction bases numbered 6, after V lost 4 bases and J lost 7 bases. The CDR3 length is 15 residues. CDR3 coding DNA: TGTGCCAGCAGCTCTCCCGGACAGGGGGCAAATGAGCAGTTCTTC. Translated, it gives CASSSPGQGANEQFF.

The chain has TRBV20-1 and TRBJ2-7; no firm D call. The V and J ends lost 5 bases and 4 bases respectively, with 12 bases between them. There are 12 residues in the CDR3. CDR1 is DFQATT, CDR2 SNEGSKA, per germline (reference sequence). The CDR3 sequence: CSAVVRRYEQYV. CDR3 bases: TGCAGTGCTGTAGTTAGGCGATACGAGCAGTACGTC.

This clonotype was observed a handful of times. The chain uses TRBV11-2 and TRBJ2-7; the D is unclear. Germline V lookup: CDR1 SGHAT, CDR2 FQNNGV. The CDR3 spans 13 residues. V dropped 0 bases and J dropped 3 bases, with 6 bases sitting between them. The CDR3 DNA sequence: TGTGCCAGCAGCTTAGATGGATTCTACGAGCAGTACTTC. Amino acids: CASSLDGFYEQYF.

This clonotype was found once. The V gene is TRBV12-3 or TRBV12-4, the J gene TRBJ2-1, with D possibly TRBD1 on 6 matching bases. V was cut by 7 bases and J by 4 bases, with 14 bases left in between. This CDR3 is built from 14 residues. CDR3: CASTPRGPYNEQFF. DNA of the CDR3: TGTGCCAGCACCCCCAGGGGCCCTTACAATGAGCAGTTCTTC.

The CDR3 nucleotides read TGCAGTGCTAGAGATTTATGGGGCGCAGATACGCAGTATTTT. Amino acids: CSARDLWGADTQYF. The V and J genes are TRBV20-1 and TRBJ2-3; D may be TRBD1 (5 bases). CDR3 size: 14 residues. Germline CDR1 is DFQATT and CDR2 is SNEGSKA (reference sequence). V was pared by 0 bases and J by 4 bases, with 11 bases between.

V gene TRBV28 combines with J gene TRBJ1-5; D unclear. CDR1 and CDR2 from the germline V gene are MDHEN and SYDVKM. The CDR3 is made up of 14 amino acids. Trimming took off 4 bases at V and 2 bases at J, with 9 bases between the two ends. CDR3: CASSYLEGNQPQHF. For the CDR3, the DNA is TGTGCCAGCAGTTACTTGGAGGGCAATCAGCCCCAGCATTTT.

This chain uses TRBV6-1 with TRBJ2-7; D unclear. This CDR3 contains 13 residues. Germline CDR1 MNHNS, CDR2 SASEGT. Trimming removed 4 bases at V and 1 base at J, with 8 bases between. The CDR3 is CASSVGPSYEQYF. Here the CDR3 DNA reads TGTGCCAGCAGTGTCGGACCTTCCTACGAGCAGTACTTC.

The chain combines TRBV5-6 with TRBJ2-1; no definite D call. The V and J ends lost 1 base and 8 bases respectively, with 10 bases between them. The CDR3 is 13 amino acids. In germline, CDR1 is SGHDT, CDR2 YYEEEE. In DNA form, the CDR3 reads TGTGCCAGCAGCTTGTTTACTAAGCATGAGCAGTTCTTC. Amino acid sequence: CASSLFTKHEQFF.

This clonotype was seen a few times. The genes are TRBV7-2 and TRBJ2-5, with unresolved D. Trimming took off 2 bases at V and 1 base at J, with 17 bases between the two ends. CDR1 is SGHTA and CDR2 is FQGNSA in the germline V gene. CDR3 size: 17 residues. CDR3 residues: CASSLWSVGPLQETQYF. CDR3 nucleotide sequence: TGTGCCAGCAGCTTATGGTCGGTAGGCCCCCTCCAAGAGACCCAGTACTTC.

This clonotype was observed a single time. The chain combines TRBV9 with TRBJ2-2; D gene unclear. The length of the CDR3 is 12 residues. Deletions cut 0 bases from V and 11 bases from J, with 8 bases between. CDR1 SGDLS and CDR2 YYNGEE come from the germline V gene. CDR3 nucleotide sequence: TGTGCCAGCAGCGTAGGGCCGAGAGAGCTGTTTTTT. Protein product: CASSVGPRELFF.

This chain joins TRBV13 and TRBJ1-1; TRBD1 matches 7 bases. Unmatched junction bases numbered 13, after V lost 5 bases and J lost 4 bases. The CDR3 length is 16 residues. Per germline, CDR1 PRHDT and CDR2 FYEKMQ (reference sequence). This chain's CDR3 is CASSVRTGLRSTEAFF. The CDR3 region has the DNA TGTGCCAGCAGCGTGCGGACAGGCCTCAGGAGCACTGAAGCTTTCTTT.

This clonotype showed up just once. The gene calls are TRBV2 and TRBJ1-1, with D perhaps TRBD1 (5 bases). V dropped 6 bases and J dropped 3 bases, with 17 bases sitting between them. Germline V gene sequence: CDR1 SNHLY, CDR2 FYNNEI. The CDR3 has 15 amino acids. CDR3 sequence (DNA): TGTGCCAGCAGGCGCGGGGGTGGTATGGACACTGAAGCTTTCTTT. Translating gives CASRRGGGMDTEAFF.

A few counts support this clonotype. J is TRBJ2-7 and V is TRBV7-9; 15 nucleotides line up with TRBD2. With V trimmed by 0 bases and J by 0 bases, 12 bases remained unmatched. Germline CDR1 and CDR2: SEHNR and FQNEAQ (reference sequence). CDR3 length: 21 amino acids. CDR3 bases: TGTGCCAGCAGCTTAGCTCTTCCGGGACTAGCGGGGGGATTAAGCTCCTACGAGCAGTACTTC. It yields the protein CASSLALPGLAGGLSSYEQYF.

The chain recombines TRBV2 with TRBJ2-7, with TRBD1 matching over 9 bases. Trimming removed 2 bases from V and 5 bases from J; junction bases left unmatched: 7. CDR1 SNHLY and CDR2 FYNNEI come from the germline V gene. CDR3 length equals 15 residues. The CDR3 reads CASSEQGTGIHEQYF. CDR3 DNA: TGTGCCAGCAGTGAACAAGGGACAGGGATCCACGAGCAGTACTTC.

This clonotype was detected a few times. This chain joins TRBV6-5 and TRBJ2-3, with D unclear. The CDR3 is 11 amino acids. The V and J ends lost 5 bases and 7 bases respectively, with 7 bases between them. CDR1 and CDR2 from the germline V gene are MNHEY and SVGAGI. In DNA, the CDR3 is TGTGCCAGCAGTGCTTACAATACGCAGTATTTT. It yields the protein CASSAYNTQYF.

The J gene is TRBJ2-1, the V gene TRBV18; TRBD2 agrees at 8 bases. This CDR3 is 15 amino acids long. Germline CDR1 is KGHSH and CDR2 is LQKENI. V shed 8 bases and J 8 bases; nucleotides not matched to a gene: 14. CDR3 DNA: TGTGCCAGCGCCCCCAGCGGGAGTCCCCCCCATGAGCAGTTCTTC. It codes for CASAPSGSPPHEQFF.

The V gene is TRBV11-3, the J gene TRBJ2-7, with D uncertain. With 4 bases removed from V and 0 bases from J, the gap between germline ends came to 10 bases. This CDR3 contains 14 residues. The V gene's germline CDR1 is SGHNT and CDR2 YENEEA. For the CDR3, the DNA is TGTGCCAGCAGCTCTCGACTGCACTCCTACGAGCAGTACGTC. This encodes CASSSRLHSYEQYV.

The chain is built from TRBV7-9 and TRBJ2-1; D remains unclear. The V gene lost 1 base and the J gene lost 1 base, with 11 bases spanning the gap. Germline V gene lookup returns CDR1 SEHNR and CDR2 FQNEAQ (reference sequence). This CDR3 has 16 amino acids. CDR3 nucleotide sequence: TGTGCCAGCAGCTTAGGTGCGCTAGGGTCCTACAATGAGCAGTTCTTC. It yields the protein CASSLGALGSYNEQFF.

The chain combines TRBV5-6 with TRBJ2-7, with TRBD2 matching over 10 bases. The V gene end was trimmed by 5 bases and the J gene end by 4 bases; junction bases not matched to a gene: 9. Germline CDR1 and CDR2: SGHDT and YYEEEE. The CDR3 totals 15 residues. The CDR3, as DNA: TGTGCCAGCAGGGATTGGGCTAGCGGGGGATACGAGCAGTACTTC. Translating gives CASRDWASGGYEQYF.

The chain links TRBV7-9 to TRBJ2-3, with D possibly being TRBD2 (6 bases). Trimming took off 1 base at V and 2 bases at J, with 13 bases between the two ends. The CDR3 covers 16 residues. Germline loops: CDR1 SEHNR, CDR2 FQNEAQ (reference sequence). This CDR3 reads CASSLVGGEFTDTQYF. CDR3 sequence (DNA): TGTGCCAGCAGCTTAGTGGGAGGAGAATTCACAGATACGCAGTATTTT.

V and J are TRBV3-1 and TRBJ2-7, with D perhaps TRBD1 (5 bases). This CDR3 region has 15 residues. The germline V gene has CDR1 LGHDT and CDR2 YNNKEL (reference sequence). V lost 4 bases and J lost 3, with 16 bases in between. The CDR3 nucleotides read TGTGCCAGCAGCCCCGACGTCACAGGCCTCTACGAGCAGTACTTC. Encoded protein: CASSPDVTGLYEQYF.

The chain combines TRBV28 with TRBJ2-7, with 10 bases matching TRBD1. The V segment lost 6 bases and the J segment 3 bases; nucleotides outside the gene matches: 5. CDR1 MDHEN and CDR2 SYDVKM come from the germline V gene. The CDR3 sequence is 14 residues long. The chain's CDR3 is CASRGWDRGYEQYF. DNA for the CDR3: TGTGCCAGCAGAGGATGGGACAGGGGCTACGAGCAGTACTTC.

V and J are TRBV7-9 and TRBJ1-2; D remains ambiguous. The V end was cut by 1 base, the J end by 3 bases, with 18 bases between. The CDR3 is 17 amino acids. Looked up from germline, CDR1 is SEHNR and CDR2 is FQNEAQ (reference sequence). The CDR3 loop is CASSLGLSGNRDYGYTF. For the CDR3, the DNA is TGTGCCAGCAGCTTAGGTTTATCCGGGAATAGAGACTATGGCTACACCTTC.

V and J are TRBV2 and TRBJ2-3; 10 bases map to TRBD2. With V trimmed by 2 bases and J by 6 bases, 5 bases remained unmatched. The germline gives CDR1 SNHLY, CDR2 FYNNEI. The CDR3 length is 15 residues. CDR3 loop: CASSELLAGVDTQYF. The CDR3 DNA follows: TGTGCCAGCAGTGAACTGCTAGCGGGAGTGGATACGCAGTATTTT.

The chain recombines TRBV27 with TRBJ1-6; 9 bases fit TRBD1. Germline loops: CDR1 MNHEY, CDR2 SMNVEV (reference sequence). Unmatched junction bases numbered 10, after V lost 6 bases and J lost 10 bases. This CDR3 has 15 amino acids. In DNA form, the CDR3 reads TGTGCCAGCAGACTGACAGGGGGTCTTTACTCACCCCTCCACTTT. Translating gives CASRLTGGLYSPLHF.

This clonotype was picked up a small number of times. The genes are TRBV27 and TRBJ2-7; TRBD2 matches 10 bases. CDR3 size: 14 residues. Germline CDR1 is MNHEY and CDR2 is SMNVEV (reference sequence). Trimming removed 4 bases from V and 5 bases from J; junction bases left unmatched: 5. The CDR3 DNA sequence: TGTGCCAGCAGTTCGGGACTAGCGTCACACGAGCAGTACTTC. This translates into CASSSGLASHEQYF.